The sequence of this T cell receptor beta chain was determined in a study of technical replicates of blood from a handful of donors. Sequencing was performed with immunoSEQ multiplex PCR; in TCRdb, only in-frame clones are kept and a portion is missing. The data show 65,000 to 80,000 clones, with 96% seen just once and approximately 0.3% held by the top ten. There are 14 residues in the CDR3. Germline values: CDR1 ENHRY, CDR2 SYGVKD. With 6 bases clipped from V and 4 bases from J, the junction kept 7 bases outside the gene matches. This receptor was obtained from a human donor in good health. The sequenced sample consisted of T cells isolated from PBMCs. This chain links TRBV10-3 with TRBJ2-5, with 8 positions matching TRBD1. The CDR3 sequence is CAIRDGQGVETQYF. CDR3 DNA sequence: TGTGCCATCAGGGACGGACAGGGTGTAGAGACCCAGTACTTC.